The clone carrying this T cell receptor beta chain showed up just a few times. Per the germline V gene, CDR1 is MRHNA and CDR2 is SNTAGT. This CDR3 region has 16 residues. V trimming: 6 bases; J trimming: 5 bases; junction bases outside the gene matches: 12. It was RNA transcripts that yielded the amplified TCR beta CDR3 regions. In the first-round RT-PCR of the TCR CDR3, the HTBI primer set was used. From the multiplex PCR reads, TCRdb called clonotypes with MiXCR, one entry per CDR3 protein. The sample contains some 760,000 distinct CDR3 sequences, 13% to 15% of which appear only once. The data belong to a study of T cells in Graves' hyperthyroidism and ophthalmopathy.

Sequencing was done on a sample of blood. The chain joins TRBV6-4 to TRBJ2-1, with 8 bases lining up with TRBD2. This clonotype was obtained from a woman between 18 and 29 years old with Graves' hyperthyroidism. The CDR3 spells CASSTTGGKGHNEQFF. The CDR3 DNA sequence: TGTGCCAGCAGCACTACGGGAGGGAAAGGGCACAATGAGCAGTTCTTC.